The 20 T cell receptor beta chains given below trace back to one sample, sequenced in a study of blood T cell repertoires in COVID-19. Clones were sequenced by immunoSEQ multiplex PCR, and TCRdb holds only the in-frame ones, with some missing. The table shows 30,000 to 40,000 clones, with 90% occurring only once. Sequencing input: peripheral blood. The receptor set was obtained from a man aged 55 to 70 with active or convalescent COVID-19.

This chain links TRBV4-1 with TRBJ1-6, with 8 nucleotides matching TRBD1. Germline V gene sequence: CDR1 MGHRA, CDR2 YSYEKL. This CDR3 spans 17 amino acids. V lost 2 bases to trimming and J lost 5 bases; unmatched junction nucleotides: 8. The CDR3 spells CASSQPPGQGNNSPLHF. Written as DNA, the CDR3 is TGCGCCAGCAGCCAACCACCAGGACAGGGTAATAATTCACCCCTCCACTTT.

The rearrangement uses TRBV28 and TRBJ1-3, with a possible D match to TRBD1 (6 bases). Germline assignment: CDR1 MDHEN and CDR2 SYDVKM. The CDR3 consists of 14 residues. The ends were cut back, 8 bases at V and 0 bases at J, with 11 bases in the middle. Written as DNA, the CDR3 is TGTGCCAGCTGCCGACAGGCCTCTGGAAACACCATATATTTT. Its translation: CASCRQASGNTIYF.

This chain connects TRBV28 to TRBJ2-3; TRBD2 matches at 8 bases. This CDR3 is built from 15 residues. J was trimmed by 2 bases and V by 6 bases; bases with no gene match: 7. Germline CDR1 and CDR2: MDHEN and SYDVKM. The CDR3 nucleotides read TGTGCCAGCAGCTTGACTAGCGCCCTCACAGATACGCAGTATTTT. Translated, it gives CASSLTSALTDTQYF.

The chain employs TRBV28 and TRBJ2-1; D unresolved. The V end lost 8 bases, the J end lost 4 bases, and 9 bases lay between the germline ends. This CDR3 has 12 residues. Germline CDR1 MDHEN, CDR2 SYDVKM. CDR3 region: CASGTTYNEQFF. CDR3 coding DNA: TGTGCCAGCGGAACGACTTACAATGAGCAGTTCTTC.

V usage is TRBV18 and J usage is TRBJ2-1, with a possible D match to TRBD2 (6 bases). This CDR3 comprises 13 residues. Germline V gives CDR1 KGHSH, CDR2 LQKENI. V was cut by 3 bases and J by 6 bases, with 9 bases left in between. In nucleotides, the CDR3 is TGTGCCAGCTCACCCGGGACTCGCAATGAGCAGTTCTTC. Protein sequence: CASSPGTRNEQFF.

This chain uses TRBV7-9 with TRBJ1-1; a weak D match, TRBD1 (5 bases). Germline loops: CDR1 SEHNR, CDR2 FQNEAQ (reference sequence). Trimming removed 4 bases at V and 1 base at J, with 7 bases between. The CDR3 has 13 amino acids. CDR3 loop: CASSSRENTEAFF. The CDR3 DNA sequence: TGTGCCAGCAGCTCCAGGGAGAACACTGAAGCTTTCTTT. Using reference TRBV7-9 and TRBJ1-1 for the parts outside the CDR3, the full variable domain is DTGVSQNPRHKITKRGQNVTFRCDPISEHNRLYWYRQTLGQGPEFLTYFQNEAQLEKSRLLSDRFSAERPKGSFSTLEIQRTEQGDSAMYLCASSSRENTEAFFGQGTRLTVV.

This clone was detected once. The chain recombines TRBV5-4 with TRBJ1-6; tentative D call: TRBD1 (6 bases). Germline V CDR1 and CDR2: SGHNT, YYREEE (reference sequence). Trimming cost V 2 bases and J 6 bases, with 9 bases left between them. The CDR3 length is 14 residues. The CDR3 nucleotides are TGTGCCAGCAGCTTAACAGGGCCTAATTCACCCCTCCACTTT. It is translated as CASSLTGPNSPLHF. The whole variable domain, remainder taken from reference TRBV5-4 and TRBJ1-6, is ETGVTQSPTHLIKTRGQQVTLRCSSQSGHNTVSWYQQALGQGPQFIFQYYREEENGRGNFPPRFSGLQFPNYSSELNVNALELDDSALYLCASSLTGPNSPLHFGNGTRLTVT.

The chain couples TRBV5-1 to TRBJ1-6; a possible D gene is TRBD1 (5 bases). V was trimmed by 4 bases and J by 3 bases, leaving 14 bases between them. The germline V gene encodes CDR1 SGHRS and CDR2 YFSETQ. This CDR3 has 16 residues. The CDR3 coding sequence is TGCGCCAGCAGCCTGGTTTTACAGGTCTATAATTCACCCCTCCACTTT. As protein: CASSLVLQVYNSPLHF.

This sequence joins TRBV6-1 and TRBJ1-5; no definite D call. V lost 0 bases and J lost 0, with 6 bases in between. The germline CDR1 and CDR2 sequences are MNHNS and SASEGT. CDR3 length: 15 amino acids. CDR3 residues: CASSEAPNSNQPQHF. CDR3 bases: TGTGCCAGCAGTGAAGCCCCTAATAGCAATCAGCCCCAGCATTTT.

The V gene is TRBV19, the J gene TRBJ1-5, with 9 bases that match TRBD1. Germline values: CDR1 LNHDA, CDR2 SQIVND (reference sequence). The CDR3 has 13 residues. V shed 4 bases and J 5 bases; nucleotides not matched to a gene: 0. The CDR3 sequence: CASSRDRDQPQHF. The CDR3, as DNA: TGTGCCAGTAGTAGGGACAGGGATCAGCCCCAGCATTTT.

The chain is built from TRBV9 and TRBJ1-1; tentative D call: TRBD1 (5 bases). This CDR3 has 14 amino acids. The germline gives CDR1 SGDLS, CDR2 YYNGEE. Trimming stripped 4 bases from V and 5 bases from J, with 15 bases between. The CDR3 bases are TGTGCCAGCAGCTCAAGCAGGGTTGGAACTGAAGCTTTCTTT. It yields the protein CASSSSRVGTEAFF.

In nucleotides, the CDR3 is TGTGCCATCAGGACAGGAGACACCGGGGAGCTGTTTTTT. Encoded protein: CAIRTGDTGELFF. V gene TRBV10-3 combines with J gene TRBJ2-2; weak D call: TRBD1 (6 bases). V was clipped by 6 bases and J by 3 bases, with 8 bases between them. This CDR3 spans 13 amino acids. CDR1 ENHRY and CDR2 SYGVKD come from the germline V gene.

V is TRBV24-1 and J is TRBJ1-5, with D possibly being TRBD1 (5 bases). The germline V and J ends were trimmed by 5 bases and 3 bases, with 16 bases remaining between them. This CDR3 spans 16 amino acids. Germline assignment: CDR1 KGHDR and CDR2 SFDVKD. As DNA, the CDR3 is TGTGCCACCAGTGCCGGGGGAGGGAGGGTCAATCAGCCCCAGCATTTT. Translating gives CATSAGGGRVNQPQHF.

The rearrangement uses TRBV7-9 and TRBJ2-3; weak D call: TRBD2 (6 bases). Trimming shortened V by 5 bases and J by 5 bases, and 11 bases separated the two germline ends. Germline CDR1 SEHNR, CDR2 FQNEAQ (reference sequence). This CDR3 is 13 amino acids long. This CDR3 reads CASSPTGVDTQYF. CDR3 sequence (DNA): TGTGCCAGCAGCCCTACGGGGGTAGATACGCAGTATTTT.

The chain recombines TRBV11-3 with TRBJ2-7, with 11 bases that match TRBD1. The CDR3 runs 16 residues. Germline trimming cut 0 bases from V and 7 bases from J; bases unmatched to any gene: 8. The germline CDR1 and CDR2 sequences are SGHNT and YENEEA. The CDR3 DNA is TGTGCCAGCAGCTTAGAGGGAGGACAGGGGGCGGAAGAGCAGTACTTC. Translation: CASSLEGGQGAEEQYF.

In this sample, this clone turned up once. This rearrangement joins TRBV11-2 to TRBJ1-6, with D unclear. Germline V gene sequence: CDR1 SGHAT, CDR2 FQNNGV. Trimming pared 4 bases from V and 5 bases from J, leaving 6 bases between. The CDR3 is 13 amino acids. CDR3 coding DNA: TGTGCCAGCAGCTCCAGGAATAATTCACCCCTCCACTTT. Residues: CASSSRNNSPLHF.

The rearrangement uses TRBV7-2 and TRBJ2-1; 7 bases fit TRBD1. V was clipped by 7 bases and J by 9 bases; unmatched bases: 9. CDR1 SGHTA and CDR2 FQGNSA come from the germline V gene. CDR3 length: 13 amino acids. The CDR3 loop is CASTQTGIGEQFF. The CDR3 coding sequence is TGTGCCAGCACCCAGACAGGGATCGGTGAGCAGTTCTTC.

The chain joins TRBV4-1 to TRBJ2-3; D may be TRBD1 (5 bases). Germline assignment: CDR1 MGHRA and CDR2 YSYEKL. The ends were cut back, 0 bases at V and 0 bases at J, with 10 bases in the middle. This CDR3 region has 16 residues. The CDR3 reads CASSQDGQGSTDTQYF. CDR3 DNA sequence: TGCGCCAGCAGCCAAGATGGGCAGGGTAGCACAGATACGCAGTATTTT.

V usage is TRBV7-2 and J usage is TRBJ1-1; D gene ambiguous. Trimming took 5 bases from V and 0 from J, leaving 7 bases between them. CDR3 size: 13 residues. Germline CDR1 and CDR2: SGHTA and FQGNSA. Here the CDR3 DNA reads TGTGCCAGCAGCCCAGGCCTGAACACTGAAGCTTTCTTT. This sequence encodes CASSPGLNTEAFF.

The chain has TRBV4-2 and TRBJ2-5; the D gene is possibly TRBD1 (5 bases). The CDR3 sequence is 16 residues long. Germline values: CDR1 LGHNA, CDR2 YNFKEQ. V lost 0 bases and J 1 base, leaving 12 bases between the germline ends. CDR3 nucleotide sequence: TGTGCCAGCAGCCAAGATGGACACAGACCCCAAGAGACCCAGTACTTC. Its translation is CASSQDGHRPQETQYF.